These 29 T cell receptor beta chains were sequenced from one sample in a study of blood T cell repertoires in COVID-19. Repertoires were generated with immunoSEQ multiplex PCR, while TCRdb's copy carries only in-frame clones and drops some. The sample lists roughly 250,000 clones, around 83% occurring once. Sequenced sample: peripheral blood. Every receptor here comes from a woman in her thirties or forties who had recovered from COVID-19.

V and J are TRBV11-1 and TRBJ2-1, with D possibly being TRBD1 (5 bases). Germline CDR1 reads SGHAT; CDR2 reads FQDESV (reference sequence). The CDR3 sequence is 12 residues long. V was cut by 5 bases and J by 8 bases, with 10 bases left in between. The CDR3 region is CASSPGHHEQFF. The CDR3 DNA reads TGTGCCAGCAGCCCCGGACATCATGAGCAGTTCTTC.

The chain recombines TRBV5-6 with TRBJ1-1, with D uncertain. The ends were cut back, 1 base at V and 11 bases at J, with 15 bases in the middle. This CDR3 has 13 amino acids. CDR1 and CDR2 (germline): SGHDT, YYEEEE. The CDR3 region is CASSLYGVLDAFF. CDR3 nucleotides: TGTGCCAGCAGCTTGTACGGGGTTTTAGACGCTTTCTTT. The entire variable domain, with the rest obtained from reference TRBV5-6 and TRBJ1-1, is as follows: DAGVTQSPTHLIKTRGQQVTLRCSPKSGHDTVSWYQQALGQGPQFIFQYYEEEERQRGNFPDRFSGHQFPNYSSELNVNALLLGDSALYLCASSLYGVLDAFFGQGTRLTVV.

This CDR3 is CASSEVGVNEQFF. Here the CDR3 DNA reads TGTGCCAGCAGTGAGGTCGGAGTCAATGAGCAGTTCTTC. The rearrangement links TRBV25-1 to TRBJ2-1; unclear D gene. From germline, CDR1 is MGHDK and CDR2 SYGVNS. The CDR3 has 13 amino acids. With 3 bases removed from V and 6 bases from J, the gap between germline ends came to 9 bases.

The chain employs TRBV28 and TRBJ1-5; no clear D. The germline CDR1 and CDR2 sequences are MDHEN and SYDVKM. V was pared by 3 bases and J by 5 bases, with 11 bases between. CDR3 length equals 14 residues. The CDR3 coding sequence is TGTGCCAGCAGTTTCCCGGGTATTTATCAGCCCCAGCATTTT. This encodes CASSFPGIYQPQHF.

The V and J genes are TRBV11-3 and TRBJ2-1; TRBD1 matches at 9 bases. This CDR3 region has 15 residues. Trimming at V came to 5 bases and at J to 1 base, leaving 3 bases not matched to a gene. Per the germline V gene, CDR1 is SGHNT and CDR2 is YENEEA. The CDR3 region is CASSGDRVSYNEQFF. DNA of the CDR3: TGTGCCAGCAGCGGGGACAGGGTGTCCTACAATGAGCAGTTCTTC.

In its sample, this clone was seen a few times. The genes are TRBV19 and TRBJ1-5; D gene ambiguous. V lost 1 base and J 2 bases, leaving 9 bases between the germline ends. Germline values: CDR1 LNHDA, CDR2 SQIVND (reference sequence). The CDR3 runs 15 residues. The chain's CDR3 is CASSIVSQGNQPQHF. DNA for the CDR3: TGTGCCAGTAGTATAGTAAGTCAGGGCAATCAGCCCCAGCATTTT.

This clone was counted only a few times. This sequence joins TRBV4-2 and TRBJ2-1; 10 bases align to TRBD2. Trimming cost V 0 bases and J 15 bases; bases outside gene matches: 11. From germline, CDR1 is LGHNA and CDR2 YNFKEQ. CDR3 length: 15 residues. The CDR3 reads CASSQDLAGALPRFF. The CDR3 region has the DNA TGTGCCAGCAGCCAAGATCTAGCGGGGGCCCTCCCCCGGTTCTTC.

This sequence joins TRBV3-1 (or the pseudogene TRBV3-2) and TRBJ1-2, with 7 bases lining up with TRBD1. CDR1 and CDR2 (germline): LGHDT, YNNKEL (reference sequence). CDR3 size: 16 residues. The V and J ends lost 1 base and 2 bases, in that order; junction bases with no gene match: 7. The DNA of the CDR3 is TGTGCCAGCAGCCAAGTAGGCAGGGGGGACAACTATGGCTACACCTTC. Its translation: CASSQVGRGDNYGYTF.

This CDR3 is CASSRLRGATFGYTF. The CDR3 nucleotides are TGTGCCAGCAGCCGCCTCAGGGGCGCGACATTTGGCTACACCTTC. This chain joins TRBV6-5 and TRBJ1-2; TRBD1 might be the D (6 bases). The CDR3 contains 15 residues. Germline assignment: CDR1 MNHEY and CDR2 SVGAGI. Trimming stripped 6 bases from V and 7 bases from J, with 21 bases between.

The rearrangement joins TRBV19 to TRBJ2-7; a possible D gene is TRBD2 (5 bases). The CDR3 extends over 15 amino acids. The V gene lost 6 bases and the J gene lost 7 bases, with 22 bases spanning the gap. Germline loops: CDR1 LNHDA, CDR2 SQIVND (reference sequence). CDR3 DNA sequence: TGTGCCAGTAGGTCGGGATACTCGGGTTTTTCAGAGCAGTACTTC. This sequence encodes CASRSGYSGFSEQYF.

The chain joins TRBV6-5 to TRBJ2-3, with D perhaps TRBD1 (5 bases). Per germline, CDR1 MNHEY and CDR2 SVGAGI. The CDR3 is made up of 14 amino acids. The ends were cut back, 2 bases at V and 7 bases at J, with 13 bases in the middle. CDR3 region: CASSYGVQGNTQYF. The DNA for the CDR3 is TGTGCCAGCAGTTACGGGGTCCAGGGTAATACGCAGTATTTT.

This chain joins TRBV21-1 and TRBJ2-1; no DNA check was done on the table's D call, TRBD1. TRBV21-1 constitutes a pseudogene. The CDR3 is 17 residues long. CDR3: CASSKVVTTGERNEQFF. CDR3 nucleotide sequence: TGTGCCAGCAGCAAAGTCGTGACAACAGGGGAAAGGAATGAGCAGTTCTTC.

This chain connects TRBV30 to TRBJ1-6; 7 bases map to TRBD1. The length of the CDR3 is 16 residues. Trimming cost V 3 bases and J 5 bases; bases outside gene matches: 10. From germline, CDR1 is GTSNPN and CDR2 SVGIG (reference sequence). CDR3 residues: CAWRSAGTVNNSPLHF. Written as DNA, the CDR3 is TGTGCCTGGAGGTCCGCCGGGACAGTAAATAATTCACCCCTCCACTTT.

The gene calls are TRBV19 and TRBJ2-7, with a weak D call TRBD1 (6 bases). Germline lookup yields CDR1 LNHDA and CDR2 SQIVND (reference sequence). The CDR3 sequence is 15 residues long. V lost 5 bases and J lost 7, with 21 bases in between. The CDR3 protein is CASSGQGTSVGEQYF. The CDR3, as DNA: TGTGCCAGTAGTGGTCAGGGGACCTCAGTTGGGGAGCAGTACTTC.

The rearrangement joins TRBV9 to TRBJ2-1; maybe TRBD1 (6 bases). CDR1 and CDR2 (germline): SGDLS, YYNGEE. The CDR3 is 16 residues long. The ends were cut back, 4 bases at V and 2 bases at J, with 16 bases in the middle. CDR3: CASSSYRDGAYNEQFF. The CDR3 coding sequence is TGTGCCAGCAGCTCATACAGGGACGGGGCCTACAATGAGCAGTTCTTC.

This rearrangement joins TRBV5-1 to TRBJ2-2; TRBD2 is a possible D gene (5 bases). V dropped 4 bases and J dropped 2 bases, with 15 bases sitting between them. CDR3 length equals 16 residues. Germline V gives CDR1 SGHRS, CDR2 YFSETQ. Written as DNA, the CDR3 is TGCGCCAGCAGCCAGTTGGAGGCCAGAAACACCGGGGAGCTGTTTTTT. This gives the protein CASSQLEARNTGELFF.

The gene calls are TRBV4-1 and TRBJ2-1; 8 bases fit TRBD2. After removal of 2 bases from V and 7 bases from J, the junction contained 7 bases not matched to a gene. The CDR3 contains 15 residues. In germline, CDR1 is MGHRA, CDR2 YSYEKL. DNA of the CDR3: TGCGCCAGCAGCCAAACCCTGGGACTAGATAATGAGCAGTTCTTC. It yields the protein CASSQTLGLDNEQFF.

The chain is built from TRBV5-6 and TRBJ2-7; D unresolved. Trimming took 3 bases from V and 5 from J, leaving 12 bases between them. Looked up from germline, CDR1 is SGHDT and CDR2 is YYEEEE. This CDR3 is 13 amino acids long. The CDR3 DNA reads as TGTGCCAGCAGCTATGACGGGTTCCACGAGCAGTACTTC. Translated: CASSYDGFHEQYF.

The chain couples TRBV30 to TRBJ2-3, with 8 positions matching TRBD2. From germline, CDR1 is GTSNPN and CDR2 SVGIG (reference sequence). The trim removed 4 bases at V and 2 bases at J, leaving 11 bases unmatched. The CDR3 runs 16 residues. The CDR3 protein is CAWKSGLAGFTDTQYF. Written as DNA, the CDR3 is TGTGCCTGGAAATCTGGTTTAGCGGGGTTCACAGATACGCAGTATTTT.

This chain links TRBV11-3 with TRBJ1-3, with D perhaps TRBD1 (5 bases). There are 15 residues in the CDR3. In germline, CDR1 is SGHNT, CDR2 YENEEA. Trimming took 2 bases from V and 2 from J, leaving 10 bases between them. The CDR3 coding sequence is TGTGCCAGCAGCTTAAACGGGGGTACTGGAAACACCATATATTTT. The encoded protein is CASSLNGGTGNTIYF. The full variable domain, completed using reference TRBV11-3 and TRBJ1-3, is EAGVVQSPRYKIIEKKQPVAFWCNPISGHNTLYWYLQNLGQGPELLIRYENEEAVDDSQLPKDRFSAERLKGVDSTLKIQPAELGDSAVYLCASSLNGGTGNTIYFGEGSWLTVV.

The CDR3: CASSLAFLGGTEAFF. As DNA, the CDR3 is TGCGCCAGCAGCTTGGCCTTCCTCGGAGGGACTGAAGCTTTCTTT. The V call is TRBV5-1, the J call TRBJ1-1; D unresolved. CDR3 size: 15 residues. Germline CDR1 SGHRS, CDR2 YFSETQ. Trimming removed 0 bases from V and 5 bases from J, with 14 bases in between. The full variable domain, with the rest looked up from reference TRBV5-1 and TRBJ1-1, is KAGVTQTPRYLIKTRGQQVTLSCSPISGHRSVSWYQQTPGQGLQFLFEYFSETQRNKGNFPGRFSGRQFSNSRSEMNVSTLELGDSALYLCASSLAFLGGTEAFFGQGTRLTVV.

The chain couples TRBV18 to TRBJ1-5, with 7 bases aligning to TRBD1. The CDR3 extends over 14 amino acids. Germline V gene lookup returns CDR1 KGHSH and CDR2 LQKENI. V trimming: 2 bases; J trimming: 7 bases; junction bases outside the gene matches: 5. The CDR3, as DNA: TGTGCCAGCTCACCAACAGGGGCGGAACAGCCCCAGCATTTT. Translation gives CASSPTGAEQPQHF.

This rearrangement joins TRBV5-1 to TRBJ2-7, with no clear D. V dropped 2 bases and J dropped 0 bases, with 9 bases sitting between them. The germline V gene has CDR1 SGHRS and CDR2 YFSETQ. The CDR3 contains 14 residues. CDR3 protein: CASSFYQDSYEQYF. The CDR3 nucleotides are TGCGCCAGCAGCTTCTATCAGGACTCCTACGAGCAGTACTTC.

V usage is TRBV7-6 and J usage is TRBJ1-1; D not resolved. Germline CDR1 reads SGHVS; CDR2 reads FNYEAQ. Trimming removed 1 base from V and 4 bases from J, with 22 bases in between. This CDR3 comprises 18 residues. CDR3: CASSLDVGPLGGPTEAFF. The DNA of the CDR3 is TGTGCCAGCAGCTTAGACGTAGGCCCCCTCGGAGGGCCCACTGAAGCTTTCTTT.

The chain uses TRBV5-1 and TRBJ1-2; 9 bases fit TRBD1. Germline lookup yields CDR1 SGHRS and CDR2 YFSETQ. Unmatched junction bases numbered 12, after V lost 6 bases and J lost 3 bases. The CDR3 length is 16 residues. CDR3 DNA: TGCGCCAGCACCCTAGGAACAGGGGGCATGGACTATGGCTACACCTTC. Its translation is CASTLGTGGMDYGYTF.

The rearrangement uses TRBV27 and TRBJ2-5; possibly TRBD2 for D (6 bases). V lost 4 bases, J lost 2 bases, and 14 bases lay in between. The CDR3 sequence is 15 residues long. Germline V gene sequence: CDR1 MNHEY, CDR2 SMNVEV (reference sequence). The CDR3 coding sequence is TGTGCCAGCAGTTCCCGGGACTTGTTGCAAGAGACCCAGTACTTC. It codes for CASSSRDLLQETQYF.

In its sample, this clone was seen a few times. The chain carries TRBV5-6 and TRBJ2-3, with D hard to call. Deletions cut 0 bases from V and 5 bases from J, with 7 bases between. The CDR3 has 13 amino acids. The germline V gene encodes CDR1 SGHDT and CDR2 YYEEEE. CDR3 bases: TGTGCCAGCAGCTTGGCCGCGAGAGATACGCAGTATTTT. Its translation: CASSLAARDTQYF. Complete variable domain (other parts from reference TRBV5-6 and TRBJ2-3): DAGVTQSPTHLIKTRGQQVTLRCSPKSGHDTVSWYQQALGQGPQFIFQYYEEEERQRGNFPDRFSGHQFPNYSSELNVNALLLGDSALYLCASSLAARDTQYFGPGTRLTVL.

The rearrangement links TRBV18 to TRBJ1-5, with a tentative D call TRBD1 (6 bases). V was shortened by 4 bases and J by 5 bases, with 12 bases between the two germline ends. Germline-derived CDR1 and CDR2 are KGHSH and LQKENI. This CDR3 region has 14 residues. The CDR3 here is CASSLPYRDQPQHF. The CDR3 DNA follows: TGTGCCAGCTCACTCCCCTACAGGGATCAGCCCCAGCATTTT.

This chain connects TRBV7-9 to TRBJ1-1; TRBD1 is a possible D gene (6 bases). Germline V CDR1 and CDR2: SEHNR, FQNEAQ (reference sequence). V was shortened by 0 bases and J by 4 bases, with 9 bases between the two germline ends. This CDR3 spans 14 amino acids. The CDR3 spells CASSLALGGTEAFF. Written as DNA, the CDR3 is TGTGCCAGCAGCTTAGCGCTAGGGGGCACTGAAGCTTTCTTT.